A selection of T cell receptor beta chains follows, all from one sample in a study of radiotherapy plus CTLA-4 blockade in lung cancer. TCRdb's table, derived via immunoSEQ multiplex PCR, lists solely in-frame clones and lacks some. The data show about 62,000 clones, approximately 76% seen once. Material: peripheral blood, obtained from a patient treated with radiotherapy plus ipilimumab. These receptors were taken from a human donor with non-small cell lung cancer who had a complete response to radiotherapy plus ipilimumab. Each CDR3 is given with its conserved first and last residue. Each record gives: CDR3 protein, CDR3 DNA, V gene, D gene, clone size, J gene. D genes are given only for firm matches. Where a row states a size, it is once, few, many or the class of an expanded clone; other rows omit it.

CDR3: CAWSPITEAFF; DNA: TGTGCCTGGAGTCCAATCACTGAAGCTTTCTTT; V: TRBV30; D: .; size: .; J: TRBJ1-1
CDR3: CASSGRTGPNQPQHF; DNA: TGTGCCAGCAGTGGCAGGACAGGGCCAAATCAGCCCCAGCATTTT; V: TRBV6-5; D: TRBD1; size: .; J: TRBJ1-5
CDR3: CASSVVGGSNEQFF; DNA: TGTGCCAGCAGCGTAGTCGGCGGGAGTAATGAGCAGTTCTTC; V: TRBV9; D: TRBD2; size: .; J: TRBJ2-1
CDR3: CASSYADRGYEQYF; DNA: TGTGCCAGCAGTTACGCGGACAGGGGATACGAGCAGTACTTC; V: TRBV6-5; D: TRBD1; size: .; J: TRBJ2-7
CDR3: CASSFGVGEYEQYF; DNA: TGTGCCAGCAGCTTTGGTGTGGGAGAATACGAGCAGTACTTC; V: TRBV5-6; D: .; size: .; J: TRBJ2-7
CDR3: CAWSGGHLSRSGYTF; DNA: TGTGCCTGGAGTGGGGGACATCTCTCCAGGAGTGGCTACACCTTC; V: TRBV30; D: .; size: .; J: TRBJ1-2
CDR3: CASSPGASGGLGTDTQYF; DNA: TGTGCCAGCAGCCCAGGCGCTAGCGGGGGGCTAGGCACAGATACGCAGTATTTT; V: TRBV11-3; D: TRBD2; size: .; J: TRBJ2-3
CDR3: CSVDRGWVTEAFF; DNA: TGCAGCGTTGATAGGGGATGGGTCACTGAAGCTTTCTTT; V: TRBV29-1; D: .; size: .; J: TRBJ1-1
CDR3: CASSLSLGQETQYF; DNA: TGTGCCAGCAGCTTATCCCTAGGCCAAGAGACCCAGTACTTC; V: TRBV7-9; D: .; size: .; J: TRBJ2-5
CDR3: CATSRDREARDEQFF; DNA: TGTGCCACCAGCAGAGATCGGGAGGCCCGGGATGAGCAGTTCTTC; V: TRBV15; D: TRBD2; size: .; J: TRBJ2-1
CDR3: CASTISRTANTEAFF; DNA: TGTGCCAGTACCATCTCGAGGACAGCGAACACTGAAGCTTTCTTT; V: TRBV19; D: .; size: .; J: TRBJ1-1
CDR3: CASSLAPGNYGYTF; DNA: TGCGCCAGCAGCTTGGCTCCAGGAAACTATGGCTACACCTTC; V: TRBV5-1; D: .; size: .; J: TRBJ1-2
CDR3: CASSGTGEYQPQHF; DNA: TGTGCCAGCTCCGGGACAGGGGAATATCAGCCCCAGCATTTT; V: TRBV18; D: TRBD1; size: .; J: TRBJ1-5
CDR3: CASSFLGGQGSSTDTQYF; DNA: TGTGCCAGCAGCTTTTTAGGCGGCCAGGGGTCTAGCACAGATACGCAGTATTTT; V: TRBV7-9; D: .; size: .; J: TRBJ2-3
CDR3: CASSETNSNYGYTF; DNA: TGCGCCAGCAGCGAGACAAATTCTAACTATGGCTACACCTTC; V: TRBV4-1; D: .; size: .; J: TRBJ1-2
CDR3: CASSLGEGGRNSPLHF; DNA: TGTGCCAGCAGCTTGGGGGAAGGGGGTAGAAATTCACCCCTCCACTTT; V: TRBV5-4; D: .; size: .; J: TRBJ1-6
CDR3: CASSIDPGGVGYEQYF; DNA: TGTGCCAGTAGTATAGACCCAGGGGGCGTCGGCTACGAGCAGTACTTC; V: TRBV19; D: TRBD1; size: many; J: TRBJ2-7
CDR3: CASSRTGGQSNQPQHF; DNA: TGTGCCAGCAGCCGAACAGGGGGCCAAAGCAATCAGCCCCAGCATTTT; V: TRBV7-2; D: TRBD1; size: .; J: TRBJ1-5
CDR3: CASSRDTINSPLHF; DNA: TGCGCCAGCAGCCGGGACACCATCAATTCACCCCTCCACTTT; V: TRBV5-1; D: .; size: few; J: TRBJ1-6
CDR3: CASSRSPGYEQYF; DNA: TGTGCCAGTAGCCGATCCCCGGGCTACGAGCAGTACTTC; V: TRBV19; D: .; size: .; J: TRBJ2-7
CDR3: CATRRPGSVYGYTF; DNA: TGTGCCACACGCCGCCCGGGGTCGGTCTATGGCTACACCTTC; V: TRBV19; D: .; size: .; J: TRBJ1-2
CDR3: CASSGRAGYEQYF; DNA: TGTGCCAGTAGCGGGAGGGCTGGCTACGAGCAGTACTTC; V: TRBV10-3; D: TRBD2; size: .; J: TRBJ2-7